Listed below are T cell receptor beta chains from one sample, sequenced in a study of blood T cells in healthy people across ages. TCRdb fed the 5' RACE reads into MiXCR, producing one record per CDR3 protein. The top ten clones hold over 5% of a sample with about 1.4 million distinct CDR3 sequences, roughly 59% of them seen once. What was sequenced was blood. These receptors came from a man between 18 and 35 years old in good health. CDR3s include the opening cysteine and the closing phenylalanine or tryptophan. A D gene is named only where the DNA matches it firmly. A row's size may be missing; if present it is once, few, many or a size class.

J	size	V	D	CDR3	DNA
TRBJ2-3	NA	TRBV20-1	NA	CSVPPEPGGTDTQYF	TGCAGTGTCCCACCCGAACCCGGAGGTACAGATACGCAGTATTTT
TRBJ2-7	NA	TRBV20-1	TRBD1	CSASARGLGYEQYF	TGCAGTGCTTCCGCCAGGGGGCTAGGCTACGAGCAGTACTTC
TRBJ2-7	NA	TRBV20-1	TRBD2	CSALDGRGSSYEQYF	TGCAGTGCTTTAGACGGGCGGGGGAGCTCCTACGAGCAGTACTTC
TRBJ2-3	few	TRBV2	TRBD2	CASKRTSGPSTDTQYF	TGTGCCAGCAAGCGGACTAGCGGCCCGAGCACAGATACGCAGTATTTT
TRBJ2-2	NA	TRBV20-1	TRBD2	CSARPTSGAGELFF	TGCAGTGCTAGGCCGACTAGCGGGGCAGGGGAGCTGTTTTTT
TRBJ2-7	NA	TRBV12-3/TRBV12-4	NA	CASSFDLQGELRAKQYF	TGTGCCAGCAGTTTCGACCTCCAGGGAGAACTACGAGCTAAGCAGTACTTC
TRBJ1-6	few	TRBV4-3	NA	CASSQDPTSSYNSPLHF	TGCGCCAGCAGCCAAGACCCGACTAGCTCCTATAATTCACCCCTCCACTTT
TRBJ2-5	NA	TRBV2	NA	CAPGKRDPGETQYF	TGTGCCCCCGGGAAGAGGGACCCAGGGGAGACCCAGTACTTC
TRBJ2-7	NA	TRBV6-2/TRBV6-3	NA	CASSDQAGIYYEQYF	TGTGCCAGCAGTGACCAGGCAGGGATTTACTACGAGCAGTACTTC
TRBJ2-1	NA	TRBV20-1	NA	CSASPGTQFTIEQFF	TGCAGTGCTAGTCCCGGGACTCAATTCACCATTGAGCAGTTCTTC
TRBJ2-7	once	TRBV27	NA	CASSPIIGYEQYF	TGTGCCAGCAGTCCCATTATAGGCTACGAGCAGTACTTC
TRBJ2-1	few	TRBV7-8	NA	CASSVAPVSPNEQFF	TGTGCCAGCAGCGTAGCACCGGTGTCCCCAAATGAGCAGTTCTTC
TRBJ1-2	NA	TRBV15	NA	CATSREAVLPNYGYTF	TGTGCCACCAGCAGAGAAGCCGTCTTACCTAACTATGGCTACACCTTC
TRBJ2-3	once	TRBV3-1	TRBD2	CASSPNLAGGLLDTQYF	TGTGCCAGCAGCCCTAACCTAGCGGGAGGCCTCCTGGATACGCAGTATTTT
TRBJ2-7	NA	TRBV28	NA	CVSSPQGLRAYEQYF	TGTGTCAGCAGTCCACAGGGCCTAAGGGCCTACGAGCAGTACTTC
TRBJ2-7	NA	TRBV6-2/TRBV6-3	NA	CASRSGTRDHEQYF	TGTGCCAGCAGATCAGGGACCAGGGATCACGAGCAGTACTTC
TRBJ2-7	NA	TRBV4-3	TRBD2	CASSQGPSGVYEQYF	TGCGCCAGCAGCCAGGGCCCTAGCGGGGTATACGAGCAGTACTTC
TRBJ1-1	NA	TRBV7-9	NA	CASSNSPDAKPEAFF	TGTGCCAGCAGCAACTCTCCGGACGCAAAACCCGAAGCTTTCTTT
TRBJ2-1	NA	TRBV12-3/TRBV12-4	NA	CASSPGPEQFF	TGTGCCAGCAGCCCCGGCCCTGAGCAGTTCTTC
TRBJ2-7	few	TRBV4-1	NA	CASSQGDPPNEQYF	TGCGCCAGCAGCCAAGGTGATCCACCGAACGAGCAGTACTTC
TRBJ2-7	NA	TRBV29-1	NA	CSVVVLGDEQYF	TGCAGCGTTGTAGTACTCGGGGACGAGCAGTACTTC
TRBJ1-5	NA	TRBV20-1	TRBD1	CSATRGSSNQPQHF	TGCAGTGCTACCAGGGGGAGTAGCAATCAGCCCCAGCATTTT
TRBJ1-2	NA	TRBV10-3	TRBD1	CAIQSGQNYGYTF	TGTGCCATCCAATCGGGACAGAACTATGGCTACACCTTC
TRBJ2-3	NA	TRBV4-3	TRBD1	CASSRQGAPDTQYF	TGCGCCAGCAGCCGACAGGGTGCCCCAGATACGCAGTATTTT
TRBJ2-1	NA	TRBV11-2	NA	CASSPGVSGEDWEQFF	TGTGCCAGCAGCCCCGGGGTGTCAGGGGAAGACTGGGAGCAGTTCTTC
TRBJ2-2	NA	TRBV4-3	TRBD2	CASSTRLAGDTGELFF	TGCGCCAGCAGCACCCGGCTAGCGGGGGACACCGGGGAGCTGTTTTTT
TRBJ2-2	few	TRBV20-1	TRBD2	CSASGGLGIGNTGELFF	TGCAGTGCTAGTGGAGGACTAGGGATTGGGAACACCGGGGAGCTGTTTTTT
TRBJ2-1	NA	TRBV4-1	TRBD2	CASSQVLAGDYNEQFF	TGCGCCAGCAGCCAAGTCCTAGCGGGGGACTACAATGAGCAGTTCTTC
TRBJ2-6	few	TRBV6-2/TRBV6-3	NA	CASRPYRGAPSGANVLTF	TGTGCCAGCAGACCTTATCGGGGGGCCCCCTCTGGGGCCAACGTCCTGACTTTC
TRBJ2-7	NA	TRBV6-2/TRBV6-3	NA	CASSYVRGGFLNEQYF	TGTGCCAGCAGTTACGTTAGGGGAGGTTTTCTAAACGAGCAGTACTTC
TRBJ1-2	few	TRBV29-1	NA	CSVEGDGYTF	TGCAGCGTTGAAGGGGATGGCTACACCTTC
TRBJ1-2	NA	TRBV4-1	NA	CASSQRSGGAYGYTF	TGCGCCAGCAGCCAAAGATCGGGGGGGGCCTATGGCTACACCTTC
TRBJ2-7	NA	TRBV7-9	NA	CASSSMQYEQYF	TGTGCCAGCAGCTCCATGCAGTACGAGCAGTACTTC
TRBJ2-7	NA	TRBV11-1	NA	CASSPRWTIYEQYF	TGTGCCAGCAGCCCACGATGGACAATCTACGAGCAGTACTTC
TRBJ2-7	NA	TRBV2	TRBD1	CASSATGGAAYEQYF	TGTGCCAGCAGCGCAACAGGGGGTGCTGCCTACGAGCAGTACTTC
TRBJ1-2	NA	TRBV16	NA	CASSQSNQATMGYTF	TGTGCCAGCAGCCAATCAAACCAGGCAACTATGGGCTACACCTTC
TRBJ2-1	few	TRBV29-1	NA	CSVSTAVFRNEQFF	TGCAGCGTTTCGACAGCAGTTTTTCGCAATGAGCAGTTCTTC
TRBJ2-7	many	TRBV7-9	NA	CASSFQGEQYF	TGTGCCAGCAGCTTTCAGGGCGAGCAGTACTTC
TRBJ2-4	NA	TRBV7-2	NA	CASGLSAPLAKNIQYF	TGTGCCAGCGGCTTATCTGCACCGTTAGCCAAAAACATTCAGTACTTC
TRBJ1-2	NA	TRBV12-3/TRBV12-4	NA	CASSLGSASSYGYTF	TGTGCCAGCAGTTTGGGGTCCGCTAGCAGCTATGGCTACACCTTC